The 32 T cell receptor gamma chains below were found in one sample sequenced in a study of γδ T cells in repeated Plasmodium falciparum infection. TCRdb re-called the multiplex PCR reads through CATT. The sample yields 13,000 to 15,000 gamma-chain clones, under 2% seen once. Flow sorting of PBMC yielded separate Vgamma9/Vdelta2+ and Vdelta2-negative gammadelta T cell populations for bulk repertoire analysis. Sequencing used gamma-delta T cells from blood. The receptors here all came from a pool of human donors (malaria-infected and uninfected, not separated).

In its sample, this clone was seen many times. A far larger clone is a single base away, which makes a read error likely. Other DNA sequences in the same sample also yield this CDR3. This sequence joins TRGV9 and TRGJP. TCRdb records no J gene; here it was assigned by comparing the DNA to germline. The CDR3 loop spans 17 amino acids. Germline V gene data show CDR1 as GITISATS and CDR2 as ISYDGTV (reference sequence). In DNA form, the CDR3 reads TGTGCCCTGTGGGACCCCGCCCAAGAGTTGGGCAAAAAAATCAAGGTATTT. Amino acids: CALWDPAQELGKKIKVF.

The table lists this clone with a few counts. The protein in TCRdb stems from a much larger clone and differs at residue 2 from this DNA's translation, likely a read error; here the protein is translated from the DNA. This chain links TRGV9 with TRGJP. No J gene is reported in TCRdb; it was inferred here by comparing the DNA with germline. Germline V CDR1 and CDR2: GITISATS, ISYDGTV (reference sequence). This CDR3 contains 17 residues. CDR3 amino acids: CTLWEVPQELGKKIKVF. Here the CDR3 DNA reads TGTACCTTGTGGGAGGTCCCGCAAGAGTTGGGCAAAAAAATCAAGGTATTT.

A few counts support this clone. This likely stems from a read error, as it lies one base from a far larger clone. Within the sample, other DNA sequences also encode this same CDR3. No J gene was assigned, while the V gene was called as TRGV9. There are 19 residues in the CDR3. Germline-derived CDR1 and CDR2 are GITISATS and ISYDGTV (reference sequence). CDR3 sequence reads: CALWEVEFSQELGKKIKVF. Here the CDR3 DNA reads TGTGCCTTGTGGGAGGTGGAATTCTCGCAAGAGTTGGGCAAAAAAATCAAAGTATTT.

This clone was seen repeatedly, ten times or more. A far larger clone is only one base removed, so a read error is likely. Additional DNA sequences in this sample encode the identical CDR3. The V call is TRGV9, the J call TRGJP. The V gene's germline CDR1 is GITISATS and CDR2 ISYDGTV (reference sequence). The CDR3 sequence is 15 residues long. In DNA, the CDR3 is TGTGCCTTGTGGGAGGCGGGGCTGGGCAAGAAAATCAAGGTATTT. It yields the protein CALWEAGLGKKIKVF.

This clone was detected ten times or more. The mismatch at residue 10 between this DNA's translation and the TCRdb protein of a much larger clone likely reflects a read error; the protein shown is translated from the DNA. The CDR3 reads CALWEVRYKRLF. The CDR3 nucleotides are TGTGCCTTGTGGGAGGTGCGCTATAAGAGACTCTTT. The V segment is TRGV9, and no J call was made. Germline loops: CDR1 GITISATS, CDR2 ISYDGTV (reference sequence). CDR3 size: 12 residues.

This clone was counted between two and nine times. TCRdb shows a much larger clone's protein in place of this DNA's translation, and the two differ at residue 3, likely through a read error; the protein shown is translated from the DNA. DNA for the CDR3: TGTGCCCCCTGGGATGATATTTATTATAAGAAACTCTTT. Protein: CAPWDDIYYKKLF. The rearrangement joins TRGV4 to TRGJ1 or TRGJ2. The J gene, missing from TCRdb, was assigned here through DNA to germline matching. This CDR3 has 13 residues. Germline CDR1 reads EGSTGY; CDR2 reads YDSYTSSV.

As for this clone: The germline gene is not matched at one end of the junction; a read error may be the cause. The chain combines TRGV9 with TRGJ1 or TRGJ2. In the absence of a J gene in TCRdb, the DNA was matched to germline to assign it here. The germline V gene encodes CDR1 GITISATS and CDR2 ISYDGTV (reference sequence). The CDR3 covers 13 residues. The CDR3 sequence is CSALWEGYYKKLF. The CDR3 coding sequence is TGCAGTGCCTTGTGGGAGGGTTATTATAAGAAACTCTTT.

This clone was recorded many times. TCRdb pairs this DNA with a much larger clone's protein that differs at residue 10, likely a read error; the protein shown was translated from the DNA. The chain links TRGV2 to TRGJ1 or TRGJ2. From germline, CDR1 is EGSNGY and CDR2 YDSYNSKV. The CDR3 length is 13 residues. The CDR3 loop is CATWDGARYRKLF. For the CDR3, the DNA is TGTGCCACCTGGGACGGGGCGAGGTATAGGAAACTCTTT.

This clone was recorded at least ten times. TCRdb lists the protein of a much larger clone for this DNA, which differs at residue 15, so this is likely a read error; the protein given here is translated from the DNA itself. The V and J genes are TRGV9 and TRGJP1. In the absence of a J gene in TCRdb, the DNA was matched to germline to assign it here. Germline values: CDR1 GITISATS, CDR2 ISYDGTV (reference sequence). There are 18 residues in the CDR3. CDR3 sequence: CALWEVKTLFSSGWLKIF. CDR3 nucleotides: TGTGCCTTGTGGGAGGTGAAAACTCTTTTTTCCTCTGGTTGGCTCAAGATATTT.

There are a few counts of this clone. TCRdb has a much larger clone's protein, which differs at residue 3 from the translation of this DNA, likely because of a read error; what is shown is the protein translated from the DNA. V is TRGV3 and J is TRGJ1 or TRGJ2. Because TCRdb records no J gene, it was assigned here through a match of the DNA to germline. The CDR3 is 13 residues long. Germline V CDR1 and CDR2: VTNTFY, YDVSTARD (reference sequence). The CDR3 sequence: CASWDRHDYKKLF. The DNA of the CDR3 is TGTGCCTCCTGGGACAGGCATGATTATAAGAAACTCTTT.

This clone was counted between two and nine times. A far larger clone is just one base off, so this is likely a read error. The sample contains more than one DNA sequence encoding this CDR3. This sequence joins TRGV3 and TRGJ1 or TRGJ2. CDR1 is VTNTFY, CDR2 YDVSTARD, per germline (reference sequence). CDR3 size: 13 residues. DNA for the CDR3: TGTGCCACCTGGGTCTCGCTGATTTATAAGAAGCTCTTT. It translates to CATWVSLIYKKLF.

This clone was seen repeatedly, ten times or more. The mismatch at residue 4 between this DNA's translation and the TCRdb protein of a much larger clone likely reflects a read error; the protein shown is translated from the DNA. The rearrangement links TRGV9 to TRGJP. TCRdb carries no J gene annotation; the J gene was assigned here by matching the DNA with germline. The CDR3 runs 17 residues. Per germline, CDR1 GITISATS and CDR2 ISYDGTV (reference sequence). The CDR3 loop reads CALREVYSELGKKIKVF. The CDR3, as DNA: TGTGCCTTGCGGGAGGTCTACTCCGAGTTGGGCAAAAAAATCAAGGTATTT.

This clone was seen at least ten times. TCRdb's listed protein matches a much larger clone and diverges from this DNA's translation at residue 10, likely through a read error; the protein shown comes from the DNA. The chain joins TRGV9 to TRGJ1 or TRGJ2. Germline V gives CDR1 GITISATS, CDR2 ISYDGTV (reference sequence). The CDR3 sequence is 15 residues long. CDR3 sequence (DNA): TGTGCCTTGTGGGAGGTTCCCCGGAATTGTTATAAGAAACTCTTT. Encoded protein: CALWEVPRNCYKKLF.

A word on this clone: TCRdb's entry gives the protein of a much larger clone, which mismatches this DNA's translation at residue 12, likely from a read error; the protein reported here is translated from the DNA. The chain carries TRGV5 and TRGJ1 or TRGJ2. Here the J gene was assigned by germline matching of the DNA, as TCRdb has none. Germline V gives CDR1 VINAFY, CDR2 YDVSNSKD. This CDR3 is built from 15 residues. The CDR3 protein is CATWLSSSNYYRKLF. The CDR3 nucleotides read TGTGCCACCTGGCTCTCGTCGTCGAATTATTATAGGAAACTCTTT.

Note on this clone: A far larger clone differs by one base, so this is likely a read error. At the DNA level, this CDR3 is encoded by other sequences in the same sample as well. This chain links TRGV9 with TRGJP. TCRdb gives no J gene; it was assigned here by matching the DNA to germline. Germline lookup yields CDR1 GITISATS and CDR2 ISYDGTV (reference sequence). There are 17 residues in the CDR3. CDR3 nucleotide sequence: TGTGCCTTGTGGGAGGATCATCAAGAGCTGGGCAAAAAAATCAAGGTATTT. This gives the protein CALWEDHQELGKKIKVF.

Concerning this clone: A far larger clone is a single base away, which makes a read error likely. The same CDR3 also results from other DNA sequences found in this sample. The V and J genes are TRGV3 and TRGJ1 or TRGJ2. The germline CDR1 and CDR2 sequences are VTNTFY and YDVSTARD (reference sequence). The CDR3 length is 11 residues. The CDR3 bases are TGCGCCACCTGGGACAGGCACAAGAAACTCTTT. It codes for CATWDRHKKLF.

This clone was seen a few times. It differs at one base from a far larger clone, so likely a read error. The sample holds other DNA sequences that translate to the same CDR3. V gene TRGV9 was called; the J gene was not. Germline-derived CDR1 and CDR2 are GITISATS and ISYDGTV (reference sequence). The length of the CDR3 is 17 residues. CDR3 DNA: TGTGCCTTGTGGGAGGTGAATAAAGAGTTGGGCAAAAAAATTAAGGTATTT. Translating gives CALWEVNKELGKKIKVF.

This clone was observed a few times. The likely explanation is a read error, given a far larger clone one base away. The sample contains more than one DNA sequence encoding this CDR3. This chain connects TRGV9 to TRGJ1 or TRGJ2. No J gene is reported in TCRdb; it was inferred here by comparing the DNA with germline. The CDR3 contains 17 residues. Germline CDR1 GITISATS, CDR2 ISYDGTV (reference sequence). CDR3 sequence reads: CALWVTLAVTNYYKKLF. The CDR3 DNA follows: TGTGCCCTGTGGGTTACTTTAGCGGTCACGAATTATTATAAGAAACTCTTT.

This clone was counted a few times. Since a far larger clone is one base different, this is likely a read error. Other DNA sequences of this sample code for an identical CDR3. The J segment was not called; the V segment is TRGV9. CDR1 GITISATS and CDR2 ISYDGTV come from the germline V gene (reference sequence). This CDR3 has 20 residues. DNA for the CDR3: TGTGCCTTGTGGGAGGTGGAGCAATGGGGCAAAAAGTTGGGCAAAAAAATAAAGGTATTT. Protein product: CALWEVEQWGKKLGKKIKVF.

As concerns this clone: It is likely a read error: a sequence one base away is far more abundant. The identical CDR3 is also encoded by other nucleotide sequences in the sample. No J gene was named, though the V gene is TRGV9. CDR1 and CDR2 from the germline V gene are GITISATS and ISYDGTV (reference sequence). The CDR3 sequence is 10 residues long. The DNA of the CDR3 is TGTGCCTTGTGGGAGACGAAGAAGCTCTTT. It is translated as CALWETKKLF.

Note on this clone: A read error likely explains why the TCRdb protein, taken from a much larger clone, differs from this DNA's translation at residue 11; the protein shown is translated from the DNA. The rearrangement uses TRGV5 and TRGJP2. The J gene, missing from TCRdb, was assigned here through DNA to germline matching. The CDR3 covers 15 residues. Germline V CDR1 and CDR2: VINAFY, YDVSNSKD. CDR3 coding DNA: TGTGCCACCTGGGACAGTTCACGTAGTGATTTGATCAAGACGTTT. It specifies CATWDSSRSDLIKTF.

This clone was detected ten times or more. A far larger clone is only one base removed, so a read error is likely. The V and J genes are TRGV9 and TRGJ1 or TRGJ2. V lost 3 bases and J lost 4; bases outside the gene matches: 12. CDR1 GITISATS and CDR2 ISYDGTV come from the germline V gene (reference sequence). The CDR3 sequence is 15 residues long. This chain's CDR3 is CALWESKAPYYKKLF. The CDR3 DNA reads TGTGCCTTGTGGGAGTCTAAGGCGCCATATTATAAGAAACTCTTT.

In its sample, this clone was seen a few times. This sequence is one base from a far larger clone and is likely a read error. No DNA is shown, since the ends of the CDR3 on it are uncertain; the CDR3 is the one TCRdb lists. The V gene call reads TRGV2; no J gene was called. Germline CDR1 is EGSNGY and CDR2 is YDSYNSKV. The CDR3 comprises 32 residues, both ends counted. The CDR3 loop is CATWDGQRGERNSLAVEQHLLSQVSIGRIQHF.

Worth noting for this clone: TCRdb's entry gives the protein of a much larger clone, which mismatches this DNA's translation at residue 9, likely from a read error; the protein reported here is translated from the DNA. The CDR3 here is CATWDRTNRKLF. In DNA form, the CDR3 reads TGTGCCACCTGGGATAGGACGAATAGGAAACTCTTT. The rearrangement links TRGV4 to TRGJ1 or TRGJ2. The CDR3 is 12 amino acids. V was pared by 3 bases and J by 12 bases, with 11 bases of the junction left unmatched. Germline V gives CDR1 EGSTGY, CDR2 YDSYTSSV.

This clone was counted many times. A far larger clone differs by one base, so this is likely a read error. Other DNA sequences in the sample encode the same CDR3. No J gene call was made, and the V gene is TRGV9. The CDR3 runs 17 residues. Germline CDR1 is GITISATS and CDR2 is ISYDGTV (reference sequence). CDR3 bases: TGTGCCTTGTGGGACCAGGTGCGAGAGTTGGGCAAAAAAATCAAAGTATTT. This translates into CALWDQVRELGKKIKVF.

In the case of this clone: The protein TCRdb gives is from a much larger clone and does not agree with this DNA's translation at residue 12, likely a read error; the protein shown here comes from the DNA. The J gene is TRGJ1 or TRGJ2, the V gene TRGV4. No J gene was available from TCRdb, and it was assigned here by a germline match of the DNA. The germline V gene encodes CDR1 EGSTGY and CDR2 YDSYTSSV. This CDR3 region has 15 residues. The CDR3 loop is CATWDGPGNYYRKLF. In nucleotides, the CDR3 is TGTGCCACCTGGGATGGGCCGGGGAATTATTATAGGAAACTCTTT.

Remarks on this clone: TCRdb's listed protein matches a much larger clone and diverges from this DNA's translation at residue 12, likely through a read error; the protein shown comes from the DNA. The chain carries TRGV9 and TRGJP. The J gene was missing in TCRdb and was found by matching the end of the DNA to germline. There are 17 residues in the CDR3. Germline V gene data show CDR1 as GITISATS and CDR2 as ISYDGTV (reference sequence). Here the CDR3 DNA reads TGTGCCTTGTGGGTAAAACGAACAGAGTTGGGCGAAAAAATCAAGGTATTT. Residues: CALWVKRTELGEKIKVF.

About this clone: TCRdb's protein for this DNA is that of a much larger clone and differs from the translation at residue 12, likely a read error; the protein shown is the DNA translation. The rearrangement joins TRGV9 to TRGJ1 or TRGJ2. In the absence of a J gene in TCRdb, the DNA was matched to germline to assign it here. Germline V gene data show CDR1 as GITISATS and CDR2 as ISYDGTV (reference sequence). The CDR3 length is 15 residues. DNA for the CDR3: TGTGCCTTGTGGGAGGGAAAACTGAATTATTATAGGAAACTCTTT. Its protein product is CALWEGKLNYYRKLF.

The J gene was not called, though the V gene is TRGV9. This CDR3 comprises 32 residues. Per germline, CDR1 GITISATS and CDR2 ISYDGTV (reference sequence). Here the CDR3 DNA reads TGTGCCTTGGGGGAGCCTAAGAAATATTATAAGAAACTCTTGGCAGTGGAACAACACTTGTTGTCACAGGTAAGTATCGGAAGAATACAACATTTC. Its protein is CALGEPKKYYKKLLAVEQHLLSQVSIGRIQHF.

Concerning this clone: This DNA's translation and the protein TCRdb lists, from a much larger clone, do not match at residue 14, likely due to a read error; the protein shown is translated from the DNA. The chain has TRGV9 and TRGJP. TCRdb gives no J gene; it was assigned here by matching the DNA to germline. Germline V gene sequence: CDR1 GITISATS, CDR2 ISYDGTV (reference sequence). The CDR3 contains 17 residues. CDR3 coding DNA: TGTGCCTTGTGGGAGGTGCTTGAAGAGTTGGGCAAAAAAAGCAAGGTATTT. Residues: CALWEVLEELGKKSKVF.

This clone has a handful of counts. The TCRdb protein comes from a much larger clone and disagrees with this DNA's translation at residue 15, likely due to a read error; the protein given here is derived from the DNA. No J gene was assigned, while the V gene was called as TRGV9. The germline gives CDR1 GITISATS, CDR2 ISYDGTV (reference sequence). The CDR3 has 17 amino acids. The CDR3 nucleotides are TGTGCCTTGTGGGAGGTGAAGGCCAAGTTGGGCAAAAAAATCAATGTATTT. It yields the protein CALWEVKAKLGKKINVF.

The sample holds many counts of this clone. A far larger clone is one nucleotide away, so this likely arose from a read error. Other DNA sequences in this specimen translate into the identical CDR3. The genes are TRGV9 and TRGJ1 or TRGJ2. Germline matching of the DNA provided the J gene here, since TCRdb leaves it blank. Germline values: CDR1 GITISATS, CDR2 ISYDGTV (reference sequence). The V segment lost 3 bases and the J segment 7 bases; nucleotides outside the gene matches: 6. This CDR3 comprises 12 residues. This chain's CDR3 is CALWEYYYKKLF. CDR3 sequence (DNA): TGTGCCTTGTGGGAGTACTACTATAAGAAACTCTTT.